Each of the 26 T cell receptor beta chains below was sequenced from the same sample in a study of CD8 T cells in ankylosing spondylitis. TCRdb passed the 5' RACE reads through MiXCR, listing each CDR3 protein once. The sample yields about 160,000 distinct CDR3 sequences, around 16% seen once. The material sequenced was blood, either unsorted or a sorted T cell fraction (not recorded which). These receptors came from a male donor with ankylosing spondylitis or in good health (not recorded which).

This clonotype showed up many times. The V and J genes are TRBV10-3 and TRBJ2-5; D perhaps matches TRBD2 (6 bases). The length of the CDR3 is 14 residues. From germline, CDR1 is ENHRY and CDR2 SYGVKD. The V and J ends lost 11 bases and 4 bases respectively, with 20 bases between them. CDR3 in amino acids: CASFGGEGGETQYF. DNA for the CDR3: TGTGCCTCCTTCGGGGGAGAGGGTGGAGAGACCCAGTACTTC.

Ten or more counts support this clonotype. The V gene is TRBV2, the J gene TRBJ2-1; D is perhaps TRBD1 (6 bases). CDR1 and CDR2 (germline): SNHLY, FYNNEI. CDR3 length: 14 residues. Trimming removed 4 bases from V and 5 bases from J, with 12 bases in between. The CDR3 nucleotides are TGTGCCAGCAGTGGGGCAGGGGCTAACAATGAGCAGTTCTTC. As protein: CASSGAGANNEQFF.

In this sample, this clonotype turned up many times. The CDR3 nucleotides read TGCAGTGCGCTCGGACTCGCAAGCTCCTACGAGCAGTACTTC. Translating it yields CSALGLASSYEQYF. The rearrangement links TRBV20-1 to TRBJ2-7; D possibly corresponds to TRBD2 (5 bases). CDR3 length: 14 amino acids. The germline CDR1 and CDR2 sequences are DFQATT and SNEGSKA (reference sequence). Trimming took 6 bases from V and 0 from J, leaving 15 bases between them.

This chain uses TRBV29-1 with TRBJ1-4; D is uncertain. V was shortened by 4 bases and J by 7 bases, with 19 bases between the two germline ends. Looked up from germline, CDR1 is SQVTM and CDR2 is ANQGSEA. The CDR3 covers 15 residues. The CDR3 DNA reads TGCAGCGTTGTAGGAGCGTCGATCGCGCCTGAAAAACTGTTTTTT. Translated, it gives CSVVGASIAPEKLFF.

The chain employs TRBV12-3 or TRBV12-4 and TRBJ2-5, with no clear D. V was shortened by 2 bases and J by 4 bases, with 11 bases between the two germline ends. This CDR3 spans 14 amino acids. The CDR3 DNA reads as TGTGCCAGCAGTTTATACCCTAGTAGAGAGACCCAGTACTTC. Its protein product is CASSLYPSRETQYF.

This clonotype has ten or more counts. The chain couples TRBV20-1 to TRBJ2-5; 9 bases are shared with TRBD1. V lost 2 bases to trimming and J lost 4 bases; unmatched junction nucleotides: 2. The CDR3 contains 13 residues. The germline V gene has CDR1 DFQATT and CDR2 SNEGSKA (reference sequence). CDR3 coding DNA: TGCAGTGCTAGACGGGGACAGGGAGAGACCCAGTACTTC. Amino acids: CSARRGQGETQYF.

This clonotype was picked up many times. The rearrangement joins TRBV12-3 or TRBV12-4 to TRBJ1-2, with 9 bases fitting TRBD1. Trimming at V came to 6 bases and at J to 3 bases, leaving 5 bases not matched to a gene. The CDR3 is made up of 14 amino acids. The CDR3 reads CASRNRDRDYGYTF. CDR3 bases: TGTGCCAGCAGAAACCGGGACAGGGACTATGGCTACACCTTC.

In this sample, this clonotype turned up a few times. This sequence joins TRBV7-2 and TRBJ2-4, with D hard to call. The germline gives CDR1 SGHTA, CDR2 FQGNSA. The CDR3 is 19 residues long. Trimming pared 1 base from V and 0 bases from J, leaving 19 bases between. The CDR3 bases are TGTGCCAGCAGCTTAGGTCGGCCCAGAGTTCCGCTAGCCAAAAACATTCAGTACTTC. Its protein product is CASSLGRPRVPLAKNIQYF.

V gene TRBV6-1 combines with J gene TRBJ1-4; tentatively, D is TRBD1 (5 bases). With 3 bases removed from V and 3 bases from J, the gap between germline ends came to 8 bases. CDR3 length equals 14 residues. Germline values: CDR1 MNHNS, CDR2 SASEGT. Here the CDR3 DNA reads TGTGCCAGCAGTGACAGGGTTGCTAATGAAAAACTGTTTTTT. This gives the protein CASSDRVANEKLFF.

This clonotype was counted between two and nine times. Being one base from a much bigger clone, this may be a read error. The gene calls are TRBV4-2 and TRBJ2-1; the D is unclear. The germline CDR1 and CDR2 sequences are LGHNA and YNFKEQ. This CDR3 is built from 13 residues. V lost 2 bases, J lost 12 bases, and 14 bases lay in between. The CDR3 here is CASSQRAAGVQFF. The DNA of the CDR3 is TGTGCCAGCAGCCAACGGGCGGCAGGTGTGCAGTTCTTC.

This clonotype was picked up many times. The V and J genes are TRBV20-1 and TRBJ2-1; 7 bases match TRBD2. V gave up 6 bases and J gave up 3 bases; unmatched junction bases: 5. The CDR3 spans 13 residues. Germline CDR1 reads DFQATT; CDR2 reads SNEGSKA (reference sequence). CDR3 residues: CSAVTSVYNEQFF. CDR3 DNA: TGCAGTGCCGTAACTAGCGTCTACAATGAGCAGTTCTTC.

The chain has TRBV28 and TRBJ1-5; TRBD1 might be the D (6 bases). The germline V gene encodes CDR1 MDHEN and CDR2 SYDVKM. The CDR3 extends over 14 amino acids. Trimming cost V 11 bases and J 4 bases, with 18 bases left between them. CDR3 amino acids: CAWSWGARNQPQHF. The CDR3, as DNA: TGTGCCTGGAGTTGGGGGGCAAGGAATCAGCCCCAGCATTTT.

This clonotype was seen a few times. V is TRBV20-1 and J is TRBJ1-1, with 7 bases identical to TRBD1. V shed 4 bases, J shed 8 bases, and the junction held 7 bases outside the gene matches. The germline gives CDR1 DFQATT, CDR2 SNEGSKA (reference sequence). The length of the CDR3 is 12 residues. CDR3 region: CSAIDRVVEAFF. The CDR3 bases are TGCAGTGCTATTGACAGGGTTGTAGAAGCTTTCTTT.

The chain combines TRBV10-3 with TRBJ1-1; the D gene is possibly TRBD1 (5 bases). CDR1 is ENHRY, CDR2 SYGVKD, per germline. Trimming left V 4 bases short and J 4 bases short, with 19 bases between. The CDR3 is 16 amino acids. This CDR3 is CAISVGRGRGGTEAFF. CDR3 bases: TGTGCCATCAGTGTTGGCCGGGGACGCGGGGGCACTGAAGCTTTCTTT.

There are many counts of this clonotype. The gene calls are TRBV25-1 and TRBJ2-1; 9 bases map to TRBD2. Germline lookup yields CDR1 MGHDK and CDR2 SYGVNS. Unmatched junction bases numbered 7, after V lost 2 bases and J lost 5 bases. The CDR3 spans 16 residues. CDR3 sequence (DNA): TGTGCCAGCAGTGAAACCACTAGCGGGCCTGACAATGAGCAGTTCTTC. Translating it yields CASSETTSGPDNEQFF. Together with reference TRBV25-1 and TRBJ2-1, the CDR3 gives the full variable domain: EADIYQTPRYLVIGTGKKITLECSQTMGHDKMYWYQQDPGMELHLIHYSYGVNSTEKGDLSSESTVSRIRTEHFPLTLESARPSHTSQYLCASSETTSGPDNEQFFGPGTRLTVL.

This clonotype came up many times. The gene calls are TRBV7-8 and TRBJ2-7, with D perhaps given as TRBD1 or TRBD2 (7 bases each). Germline values: CDR1 SGHVS, CDR2 FQNEAQ. The CDR3 runs 15 residues. Trimming stripped 5 bases from V and 6 bases from J, with 20 bases between. The CDR3 is CASSPGRGRPREQYF. CDR3 bases: TGTGCCAGCAGCCCTGGGAGGGGGCGGCCGCGCGAGCAGTACTTC.

There are many counts of this clonotype. The V call is TRBV3-1, the J call TRBJ2-7; 8 bases are shared with TRBD2. Germline CDR1 is LGHDT and CDR2 is YNNKEL (reference sequence). The V gene end was trimmed by 4 bases and the J gene end by 2 bases; junction bases not matched to a gene: 4. CDR3 size: 14 residues. The CDR3 nucleotides are TGTGCCAGCAGCCTCCCGGGACTAGCCTACGAGCAGTACTTC. Protein: CASSLPGLAYEQYF.

The sample holds many counts of this clonotype. The chain has TRBV12-3 or TRBV12-4 and TRBJ1-2, with D uncertain. Trimming took 8 bases from V and 9 from J, leaving 16 bases between them. The CDR3 consists of 12 residues. CDR3 protein: CASYSTPSSYTF. CDR3 nucleotide sequence: TGTGCCAGCTATTCTACCCCCTCCAGCTACACCTTC.

This clonotype was seen a few times. This chain connects TRBV10-3 to TRBJ1-1, with no clear D. The germline V gene has CDR1 ENHRY and CDR2 SYGVKD. V was trimmed by 0 bases and J by 4 bases, leaving 21 bases between them. The CDR3 consists of 18 residues. CDR3 bases: TGTGCCATCAGTGAGTCCTTTATACTTCTTCGGAAGGGCACTGAAGCTTTCTTT. It encodes CAISESFILLRKGTEAFF.

J is TRBJ1-2 and V is TRBV5-5; 7 positions match TRBD1. Trimming cost V 3 bases and J 2 bases; bases outside gene matches: 4. The CDR3 contains 14 residues. Germline assignment: CDR1 SGHKS and CDR2 YYEKEE (reference sequence). The CDR3 loop reads CASSYEQGNYGYTF. Here the CDR3 DNA reads TGTGCCAGCAGCTACGAACAGGGGAACTATGGCTACACCTTC.

This clonotype showed up just a few times. The rearrangement uses TRBV9 and TRBJ2-1; 9 nucleotides agree with TRBD2. V lost 3 bases and J lost 10; bases outside the gene matches: 2. This CDR3 spans 12 amino acids. CDR1 is SGDLS, CDR2 YYNGEE, per germline. CDR3 DNA sequence: TGTGCCAGCAGCGCCCTAGCGGGGGAGCAGTTCTTC. Translating it yields CASSALAGEQFF.

This chain uses TRBV6-1 with TRBJ1-2; D uncertain. The CDR3 consists of 15 residues. In germline, CDR1 is MNHNS, CDR2 SASEGT. V lost 6 bases to trimming and J lost 5 bases, with 19 bases between them. The CDR3 sequence: CASRQPGPLGYGYTF. The CDR3 region has the DNA TGTGCCAGCAGGCAACCGGGCCCCCTCGGGTATGGCTACACCTTC.

This clonotype was counted ten times or more. This chain links TRBV18 with TRBJ2-7; unclear D gene. Between the trimmed V and J ends, which lost 0 bases and 6 bases, there was a span of 12 bases. This CDR3 is 14 amino acids long. Germline CDR1 is KGHSH and CDR2 is LQKENI. The CDR3 sequence is CASSPPNSGGEQYF. The CDR3 DNA is TGTGCCAGCTCACCACCGAATAGTGGTGGCGAGCAGTACTTC. Full variable domain (remainder filled in from reference TRBV18 and TRBJ2-7): NAGVMQNPRHLVRRRGQEARLRCSPMKGHSHVYWYRQLPEEGLKFMVYLQKENIIDESGMPKERFSAEFPKEGPSILRIQQVVRGDSAAYFCASSPPNSGGEQYFGPGTRLTVT.

The chain has TRBV6-5 and TRBJ1-6; 7 bases are a match to TRBD1. The CDR3 sequence is 16 residues long. CDR1 and CDR2 (germline): MNHEY, SVGAGI. Losses at the gene ends were 2 bases for V and 10 bases for J; bases not matched to a gene: 11. The CDR3 region is CASSYGPGGGDSPLHF. The CDR3 nucleotides are TGTGCCAGCAGTTACGGGCCAGGGGGGGGAGACTCACCCCTCCACTTT.

This clonotype was recorded many times. This chain joins TRBV25-1 and TRBJ1-5; D might be TRBD1 (5 bases). There are 14 residues in the CDR3. Germline values: CDR1 MGHDK, CDR2 SYGVNS. Between the trimmed V and J ends, which lost 4 bases and 7 bases, there was a span of 14 bases. Here the CDR3 reads CASSGRGFGQPQHF. For the CDR3, the DNA is TGTGCCAGCAGTGGGAGGGGCTTCGGGCAGCCCCAGCATTTT.

There are many counts of this clonotype. The rearrangement links TRBV7-3 to TRBJ2-3; weak D call: TRBD1 (5 bases). The CDR3 has 13 amino acids. Germline assignment: CDR1 SGHTA and CDR2 FQGTGA. The V gene lost 3 bases and the J gene lost 3 bases, with 7 bases spanning the gap. The CDR3 sequence: CASSFQGTDTQYF. CDR3 in DNA: TGTGCCAGCAGCTTTCAGGGTACAGATACGCAGTATTTT.